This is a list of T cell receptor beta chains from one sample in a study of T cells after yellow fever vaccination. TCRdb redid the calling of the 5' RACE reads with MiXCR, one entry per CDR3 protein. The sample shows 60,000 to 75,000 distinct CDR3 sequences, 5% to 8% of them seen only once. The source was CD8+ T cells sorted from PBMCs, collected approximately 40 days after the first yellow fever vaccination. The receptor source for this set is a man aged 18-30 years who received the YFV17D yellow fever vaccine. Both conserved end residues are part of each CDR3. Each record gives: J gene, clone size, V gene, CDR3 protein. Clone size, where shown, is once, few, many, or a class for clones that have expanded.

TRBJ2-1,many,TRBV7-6,CASSLTRSSYNEQFF
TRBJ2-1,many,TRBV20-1,CSARLSQGYEQFF
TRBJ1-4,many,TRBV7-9,CASSPTTGSPLGTRLFF
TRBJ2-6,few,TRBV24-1,CATSGRAIGTGTSGANVLTF
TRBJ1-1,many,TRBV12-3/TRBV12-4,CASSPGGDYTEAFF
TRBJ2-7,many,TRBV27,CASSLLAGGTYEQYF
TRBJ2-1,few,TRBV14,CASSLTGAGHVGYEQFF
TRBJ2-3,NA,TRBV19,CASSIGSTDTQYF
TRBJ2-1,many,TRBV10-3,CAISESPGNGEQFF
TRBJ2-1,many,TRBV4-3,CASSQAFGTVGYNEQFF
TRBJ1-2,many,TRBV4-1,CASSQGGNYGYTF
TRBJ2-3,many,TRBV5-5,CASSWDRGPDTQYF
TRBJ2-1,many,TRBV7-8,CASSYLSGSYNEQFF
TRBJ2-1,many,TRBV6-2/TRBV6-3,CASSYSRDRGNNEQFF
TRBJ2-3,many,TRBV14,CASSQEGVLNTQYF
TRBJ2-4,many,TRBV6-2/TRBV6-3,CASDKSPKNIQYF
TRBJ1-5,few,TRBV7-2,CASSRRPFQPQHF
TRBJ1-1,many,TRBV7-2,CASSGWDSLSTEAFF
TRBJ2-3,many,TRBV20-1,CSAKIIFGVIGTDTQYF
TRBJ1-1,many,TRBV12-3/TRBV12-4,CASSFPGNEAFF
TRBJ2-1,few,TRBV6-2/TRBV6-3,CASSSSLAGFYNEQFF
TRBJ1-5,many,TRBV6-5,CASSYSQIYQPQHF
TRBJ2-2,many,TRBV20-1,CSASEAGSSGELFF
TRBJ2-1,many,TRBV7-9,CASSVYNEQFF